The clone carrying this T cell receptor (beta chain) showed up just once. The sample comes from a study of CD8 T cells in Susac syndrome. CDR1 is SGHTA and CDR2 is FQGNSA in the germline V gene. With V trimmed by 5 bases and J by 4 bases, 3 bases remained unmatched. The CDR3 runs 13 residues. An input of about 0.5 to 1 ug of RNA was subjected to reverse transcription using random hexamers. TCRdb reprocessed the immunoSEQ multiplex PCR reads via MiXCR and lists one record per CDR3 protein. The table shows under 85,000 distinct CDR3 sequences, with 90% to 95% occurring only once. J is TRBJ2-7 and V is TRBV7-2; 9 nucleotides agree with TRBD2. The receptor's source is a human donor with Susac syndrome. The specimen was CD8+ T cells from PBMCs. The DNA of the CDR3 is TGTGCCAGCAGCGCAGCGGGAGGTTACGAGCAGTACTTC. Its protein product is CASSAAGGYEQYF.